This TCR beta chain is from a study of long-term antiretroviral therapy in people with HIV. Study overall: First collections came about a decade before the 2015 immediate-ART recommendation. Study outcomes and limitations: HIV repertoires spanned narrower CDR3 length ranges than controls.

After removal of 4 bases from V and 8 bases from J, the junction contained 7 bases not matched to a gene. This CDR3 is built from 13 residues. Germline V gene data show CDR1 as SGHDN and CDR2 as FVKESK. Each participant with HIV received care in the United States. Sequencing used immunoSEQ v3.0 at survey level. The data were produced by immunoSEQ multiplex PCR, yet TCRdb's version contains in-frame clones alone and is incomplete. This sample has several thousand clones, with 60% to 80% found just once. In regard to this clone: Its antigen is not known.

The chain links TRBV14 to TRBJ2-7; 8 nucleotides line up with TRBD1. The receptor was isolated from a man aged 30 to 39 with HIV. This material consisted of unsorted PBMCs, taken 0.4 years before starting antiretroviral therapy. CDR3 DNA: TGTGCCAGCAGCCCGACAGGGGTTGAGAAGCAGTACTTC. Protein product: CASSPTGVEKQYF.